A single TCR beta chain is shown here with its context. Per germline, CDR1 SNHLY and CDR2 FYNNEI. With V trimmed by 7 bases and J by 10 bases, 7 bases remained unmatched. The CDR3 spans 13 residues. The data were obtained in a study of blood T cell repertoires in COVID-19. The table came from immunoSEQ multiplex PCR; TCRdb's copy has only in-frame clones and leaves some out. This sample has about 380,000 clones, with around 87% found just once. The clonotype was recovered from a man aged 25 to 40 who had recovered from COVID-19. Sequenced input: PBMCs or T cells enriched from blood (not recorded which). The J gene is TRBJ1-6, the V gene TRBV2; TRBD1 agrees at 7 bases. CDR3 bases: TGTGCCAGCAAGGGGGCGCAAGTATCACCCCTCCACTTT. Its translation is CASKGAQVSPLHF. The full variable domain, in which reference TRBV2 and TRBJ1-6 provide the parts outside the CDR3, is EPEVTQTPSHQVTQMGQEVILRCVPISNHLYFYWYRQILGQKVEFLVSFYNNEISEKSEIFDDQFSVERPDGSNFTLKIRSTKLEDSAMYFCASKGAQVSPLHFGNGTRLTVT.